These T cell receptor beta chains were read from a single sample in a study of T cell responses to AZD1222 COVID-19 vaccine. Assay used: immunoSEQ multiplex PCR; TCRdb lists only in-frame clones, some missing. The sample holds about 190,000 clones; 94% are singletons and the top ten take about 9.3%. Sequencing used peripheral blood, obtained on day 0 of AZD1222 vaccination. All receptors come from an adult in good health. CDR3s include the opening cysteine and the closing phenylalanine or tryptophan. A D gene is named only where the DNA matches it firmly. Size is omitted from some rows. Given values are once, few, many or a class for expanded clones.

v_gene	j_gene	d_gene	abundance	CDR3nt	CDR3aa
TRBV10-3	TRBJ2-7	TRBD2	NA	TGTGCCATCAGTTCCTCCGGGACTAGCGTCTCCTACGAGCAGTACTTC	CAISSSGTSVSYEQYF
TRBV7-6	TRBJ1-2	NA	NA	TGTGCCAGCAGCTTAGGCGAAGACTATGGCTACACCTTC	CASSLGEDYGYTF
TRBV29-1	TRBJ1-1	TRBD1	NA	TGCAGCGCCGAACAGACAGGGATGAACACTGAAGCTTTCTTT	CSAEQTGMNTEAFF
TRBV5-1	TRBJ2-1	TRBD2	NA	TGCGCCAGCAGCTTGGCCCCCCTAGCGGGAGTTTACAATGAGCAGTTCTTC	CASSLAPLAGVYNEQFF
TRBV5-1	TRBJ1-4	NA	NA	TGCGCCAGCAGCTTGGTCGGGTTGGGAACCCTTAATGAAAAACTGTTTTTT	CASSLVGLGTLNEKLFF
TRBV6-2/TRBV6-3	TRBJ2-7	NA	NA	TGTGCCAGCAGTTACGGGGTCTCCTACGAGCAGTACTTC	CASSYGVSYEQYF
TRBV10-3	TRBJ2-1	NA	once	TGTGCCATCAGTGAGTCACCTAGCTCCTACAATGAGCAGTTCTTC	CAISESPSSYNEQFF
TRBV10-3	TRBJ2-2	TRBD1	NA	TGTGCCATCAGTGAGTCAAGGGGGCCGAACACCGGGGAGCTGTTTTTT	CAISESRGPNTGELFF
TRBV18	TRBJ2-2	NA	NA	TGTGCCAGCTCACCACCGGGGCTCCGGACGGTTCCCGGGGAGCTGTTTTTT	CASSPPGLRTVPGELFF
TRBV6-5	TRBJ1-1	NA	NA	TGTGCCAGCACTTTGACAGTGAACACTGAAGCTTTCTTT	CASTLTVNTEAFF
TRBV6-6	TRBJ1-5	NA	NA	TGTGCCAGCAGTTACACCCCAGGGCTTTATCAGCCCCAGCATTTT	CASSYTPGLYQPQHF
TRBV27	TRBJ1-6	TRBD1	NA	TGTGCCAGCAGTTTAGGAGGGGGCAGTTATTCACCCCTCCACTTT	CASSLGGGSYSPLHF
TRBV19	TRBJ1-4	NA	NA	TGTGCCAGTAAGCAGGGATACGAAAAACTGTTTTTT	CASKQGYEKLFF
TRBV5-1	TRBJ2-1	NA	NA	TGCGCCAGCAGCTTGGGACAGTTCTACAATGAGCAGTTCTTC	CASSLGQFYNEQFF
TRBV2	TRBJ2-1	TRBD2	NA	TGTGCCAGCTCGGGTGAGACTAGCCGGGACAATGAGCAGTTCTTC	CASSGETSRDNEQFF
TRBV5-4	TRBJ2-7	TRBD2	NA	TGTGCCAGCAGCTTACTAGCGGGGGGCTACGAGCAGTACTTC	CASSLLAGGYEQYF
TRBV14	TRBJ2-3	TRBD2	NA	TGTGCCAGCAGCCCACCGACTAGCGGGAGACCAGATACGCAGTATTTT	CASSPPTSGRPDTQYF
TRBV7-7	TRBJ2-2	TRBD2	NA	TGTGCTAGCAGCCCGTTCTTTGTTGCGGGGGGCCCCGGGGAGCTGTTTTTT	CASSPFFVAGGPGELFF
TRBV19	TRBJ1-2	NA	NA	TGTGCCAGTAGTATAGAAAGCTCCAGGGCTGGCTACACCTTC	CASSIESSRAGYTF
TRBV10-2	TRBJ1-1	NA	NA	TGCGCCAGCAGTGAAAGGAGGGGCAGAAACACTGAAGCTTTCTTT	CASSERRGRNTEAFF
TRBV19	TRBJ2-5	NA	NA	TGTGCCAGTAGTATCTCACGAGCTGGAGGGACAGTTACTAAGAGAACCCAGTACTTC	CASSISRAGGTVTKRTQYF
TRBV9	TRBJ2-7	TRBD1	NA	TGTGCCAGCAGCGTAGCCGGGACAGGGGTCTACGAGCAGTACTTC	CASSVAGTGVYEQYF
TRBV5-4	TRBJ1-2	NA	NA	TGTGCCAGCAGCATATTGCGGACAGCATATGATGGCTACACCTTC	CASSILRTAYDGYTF
TRBV29-1	TRBJ1-2	TRBD1	NA	TGCAGCGTCGCCTTGTCAGGGGGCGAAGGCTACACCTTC	CSVALSGGEGYTF
TRBV2	TRBJ2-7	NA	NA	TGTGCCAGCAGTGAAGGGCGGGGGCGTGGGTACGAGCAGTACTTC	CASSEGRGRGYEQYF
TRBV6-4	TRBJ2-1	NA	NA	TGTGCCAGCAGTGACTCTTTCGCCGTGTACAATGAGCAGTTCTTC	CASSDSFAVYNEQFF
TRBV5-1	TRBJ1-4	NA	NA	TGCGCCAGCAGCTTGGAAGGGGATCCTTCCGAAAAACTGTTTTTT	CASSLEGDPSEKLFF
TRBV4-1	TRBJ2-7	TRBD2	NA	TGCGCCAGCAGCCAACAACTCTCCGGGACTACTAACTCCTACGAGCAGTACTTC	CASSQQLSGTTNSYEQYF
TRBV6-6	TRBJ1-3	NA	NA	TGTGCCAGCAGTCCCCTTCCACCGGGACACCTCTCTGGAAACACCATATATTTT	CASSPLPPGHLSGNTIYF
TRBV18	TRBJ1-2	TRBD1	NA	TGTGCCAGCTCACCGCGTGGACAGGCGGGTTACACCTTC	CASSPRGQAGYTF
TRBV7-7	TRBJ2-1	TRBD2	NA	TGTGCTAGCAGCTCTAGCGGGAGTCTCTACAATGAGCAGTTCTTC	CASSSSGSLYNEQFF
TRBV7-2	TRBJ2-7	NA	NA	TGTGCCAGCAGCTTTGAGGACTACGAGCAGTACTTC	CASSFEDYEQYF
TRBV12-3/TRBV12-4	TRBJ1-5	NA	NA	TGTGCCAGCAGTTTTAGCAATCAGCCCCAGCATTTT	CASSFSNQPQHF
TRBV2	TRBJ1-5	NA	NA	TGTGCCAGCAGTGACAGGGGTAATAGCAATCAGCCCCAGCATTTT	CASSDRGNSNQPQHF
TRBV19	TRBJ2-7	NA	NA	TGTGCCAGTAGCCCCGGGACTGGGCCTTTCGGGCAGTACTTC	CASSPGTGPFGQYF
TRBV2	TRBJ2-1	TRBD2	NA	TGTGCCAGCAGTGAAACGGGACTAGCTGCCAATGAGCAGTTCTTC	CASSETGLAANEQFF
TRBV28	TRBJ1-4	TRBD1	NA	TGTGCCAGCATCCCAGGGAGGGGGCGGAATGAAAAACTGTTTTTT	CASIPGRGRNEKLFF
TRBV6-5	TRBJ1-1	TRBD1	NA	TGTGCCAGCAGTTACTTCAGGGGGCGCGGTGAAGCTTTCTTT	CASSYFRGRGEAFF
TRBV6-2/TRBV6-3	TRBJ2-5	NA	NA	TGTGCCAGCAGCGATTGGCCTTCCCGGGGGGAGACCCAGTACTTC	CASSDWPSRGETQYF
TRBV19	TRBJ1-5	NA	NA	TGTGCCAGTAGCAACACCCTTAGCGCCAATCAGCCCCAGCATTTT	CASSNTLSANQPQHF
TRBV27	TRBJ1-2	TRBD1	NA	TGTGCCAGCAGACAGGGGCCCTACGGGAGCTATGGCTACACCTTC	CASRQGPYGSYGYTF
TRBV9	TRBJ1-3	NA	NA	TGTGCCAGCAGCGTAGCGGCCGGGATCTCTGGAAACACCATATATTTT	CASSVAAGISGNTIYF
TRBV5-1	TRBJ2-7	NA	NA	TGCGCCAGCAGCTTGCAAGGGACCGAGCAGTACTTC	CASSLQGTEQYF
TRBV14	TRBJ2-2	NA	NA	TGTGCCACACGCGGAACAGTCACCGGGGAGCTGTTTTTT	CATRGTVTGELFF
TRBV29-1	TRBJ2-6	TRBD1	NA	TGCAGCGTTGGGGACAGGGCTGGGGCCAACGTCCTGACTTTC	CSVGDRAGANVLTF
TRBV5-1	TRBJ2-7	TRBD2	NA	TGCGCCAGCAGCGTACTAGCGGAAGTGTACTACGAGCAGTACTTC	CASSVLAEVYYEQYF
TRBV2	TRBJ1-6	NA	NA	TGTGCCAGCAGTGAAGTCAGGGTTTCCTATAATTCACCCCTCCACTTT	CASSEVRVSYNSPLHF
TRBV5-5	TRBJ2-5	TRBD1	NA	TGTGCCAGCAGCCCGACAGGGACGGCTCAAGAGACCCAGTACTTC	CASSPTGTAQETQYF
TRBV9	TRBJ1-2	NA	NA	TGTGCCAGCAGCGTAGGGGCGACAGGCAATGGCTACACCTTC	CASSVGATGNGYTF
TRBV7-3	TRBJ2-1	NA	NA	TGTGCCAGCAGCTTAGGAGTTAGCTTCTCCTACAATGAGCAGTTCTTC	CASSLGVSFSYNEQFF
TRBV27	TRBJ1-5	NA	NA	TGTGCCAGCAGTTCCAGGGCAGGGTCTCAGCCCCAGCATTTT	CASSSRAGSQPQHF
TRBV27	TRBJ2-2	NA	NA	TGTGCCAGCAGTTTATCAGGAGGGGGGAACACCGGGGAGCTGTTTTTT	CASSLSGGGNTGELFF
TRBV6-2/TRBV6-3	TRBJ2-2	NA	NA	TGTGCCAGCAGTTACAGACGGGAAGGATCTCCCGGGGAGCTGTTTTTT	CASSYRREGSPGELFF
TRBV6-5	TRBJ1-5	NA	once	TGTGCCAGCAAGACGGGCGGAGATAGCAATCAGCCCCAGCATTTT	CASKTGGDSNQPQHF
TRBV23-1	TRBJ1-5	TRBD1	NA	TGCGCCAGCAGTCAATGGCCAGGGGGAGTCGATCAGCCCCAGCATTTT	CASSQWPGGVDQPQHF